These T cell receptor beta chains were read from a single sample in a study of blood T cell repertoires in COVID-19. The table came from immunoSEQ multiplex PCR; TCRdb's copy has only in-frame clones and leaves some out. The data contain 75,000 to 100,000 clones, 87% of them singletons. The source material was peripheral blood. These TCRs come from a human donor in a cohort sampled during active COVID-19. CDR3s include the opening cysteine and the closing phenylalanine or tryptophan. A D gene is named only where the DNA matches it firmly. Not every row has a clone size; where given, it reads once, few, many or a size class.

>TRBJ1-2|-|TRBV2|-
TGTGCCAGCAGTGAGAGACAGGAGATAGACGTCTATGGCTACACCTTC
CASSERQEIDVYGYTF
>TRBJ1-1|-|TRBV4-3|once
TGCGCCAGCAGCCAAGACCTCAGTGAGTCAGGTCAGGCTTTCTTT
CASSQDLSESGQAFF
>TRBJ2-7|TRBD1|TRBV28|once
TGTGGTGTGGCGGCTACAGGGGTCGAGCAGTACTTC
CGVAATGVEQYF
>TRBJ2-7|-|TRBV19|-
TGTGCCAGTTCCCGAACGCCAGGGGTCGAGCAGTACTTC
CASSRTPGVEQYF
>TRBJ2-3|-|TRBV27|many
TGTGCCAGCAGTTCCCGTACGGCAGATACGCAGTATTTT
CASSSRTADTQYF
>TRBJ2-1|-|TRBV5-4|few
TGTGCCAGCAGCTGGGGGCGAGGGACCGCCAATGAGCAGTTCTTC
CASSWGRGTANEQFF
>TRBJ2-7|-|TRBV7-9|-
TGTGCCAGCAGCTTAGGCCCTAGCGAGACCTACGAGCAGTACTTC
CASSLGPSETYEQYF
>TRBJ2-7|TRBD1|TRBV6-5|-
TGTGCCAGCAGCGGACAGGGTGGGTCCTACGAGCAGTACTTC
CASSGQGGSYEQYF
>TRBJ2-5|-|TRBV7-2|-
TGTGCCAGCAGTGGGACTTCCTTCCAGACCCAGTACTTC
CASSGTSFQTQYF
>TRBJ1-3|TRBD1|TRBV4-3|-
TGCGCCAGCAGCCCCGGCACCGGGACAGGGTCCACTGGAAACACCATATATTTT
CASSPGTGTGSTGNTIYF
>TRBJ1-2|-|TRBV27|-
TGTGCCAGCAGTCCTCGAGATGGAGCCGCTAACTATGGCTACACCTTC
CASSPRDGAANYGYTF
>TRBJ2-7|TRBD1|TRBV20-1|-
TGCAGTGCCCCCGGGACAGGCGAGCAGTACTTC
CSAPGTGEQYF
>TRBJ2-5|-|TRBV2|-
TGTGCCAGCACCATTCGTACTAGCCAAGAGACCCAGTACTTC
CASTIRTSQETQYF
>TRBJ2-3|TRBD2|TRBV10-3|-
TGTGCCATCAGTGGTGGGGCGGGAGGGACAGATACGCAGTATTTT
CAISGGAGGTDTQYF
>TRBJ2-2|TRBD2|TRBV9|-
TGTGCCAGCAGCCCCCGGCCGGATATGCTAGCGGGGCCCGGGGAGCTGTTTTTT
CASSPRPDMLAGPGELFF
>TRBJ1-2|TRBD1|TRBV28|-
TGTGCCAGCAGTTTAGGGACAGGGGAGGGAGGCTACACCTTC
CASSLGTGEGGYTF
>TRBJ1-5|-|TRBV11-2|-
TGTGCCAGCAGCTTGGCGAAGAGAGGACAGCCCCAGCATTTT
CASSLAKRGQPQHF
>TRBJ2-3|TRBD2|TRBV6-1|-
TGTGCCAGCAGTGAACTAGCGGGAGCCCTTAACACAGATACGCAGTATTTT
CASSELAGALNTDTQYF
>TRBJ1-1|-|TRBV10-3|-
TGTGCCATCAGCCTAAACGGGGGGAACACTGAAGCTTTCTTT
CAISLNGGNTEAFF
>TRBJ2-7|TRBD2|TRBV4-2|-
TGTGCCAGCAGCCAAGATCCCCCTAGCGGGAGTATCTACGAGCAGTACTTC
CASSQDPPSGSIYEQYF
>TRBJ1-5|-|TRBV3-1/TRBV3-2|once
TGTGCCAGCAGCCAAGATCTAGGACAGCCGAATAATCAGCCCCAGCATTTT
CASSQDLGQPNNQPQHF
>TRBJ2-2|TRBD2|TRBV5-4|once
TGTGCCAGCAGCTTGAGGCCTAGCGGGTACACCGGGGAGCTGTTTTTT
CASSLRPSGYTGELFF
>TRBJ1-2|TRBD1|TRBV19|few
TGTGCCAGTACCCTCGACAGGGGGGACTATGGCTACACCTTC
CASTLDRGDYGYTF